Listed below are T cell receptor beta chains from one sample, sequenced in a study of blood T cell repertoires in COVID-19. Method: immunoSEQ multiplex PCR; TCRdb's copy keeps in-frame clones and lacks some. The table shows around 100,000 clones, with about 90% occurring only once. The sequencing sample was made of peripheral blood. These receptors were obtained from a man aged 30 to 39 in a cohort sampled during active COVID-19. The CDR3 runs from the conserved cysteine through the conserved F or W. The D gene is left open where the match is weak. Clone size is stated in some rows and not others, as once, few, many or a class when expanded.

CDR3 DNA,CDR3 protein,clone size,V gene,J gene,D gene
TGTGCCAGCGTGCTTGGGTCTAGCCAGGCAGATACGCAGTATTTT,CASVLGSSQADTQYF,NA,TRBV7-9,TRBJ2-3,NA
TGTGCCAGCGGACCGGGGGGACTAGTAGGAGAGACCCAGTACTTC,CASGPGGLVGETQYF,few,TRBV7-2,TRBJ2-5,TRBD2
TGTGCCAGCAGCCAAGATTCAGGGAGGGAGCAGTACTTC,CASSQDSGREQYF,once,TRBV4-2,TRBJ2-7,NA
TGTGCCAGCAGATTACAGGGGACCTCCTACAATGAGCAGTTCTTC,CASRLQGTSYNEQFF,NA,TRBV7-7,TRBJ2-1,TRBD1
TGTGCCTGGAATCGACAGGGTGGTGAAAAACTGTTTTTT,CAWNRQGGEKLFF,NA,TRBV30,TRBJ1-4,TRBD1
TGCGCCAGCAGCTTGGGGCGGGGGGCCGGAACTCAAGAGACCCAGTACTTC,CASSLGRGAGTQETQYF,NA,TRBV5-1,TRBJ2-5,TRBD2
TGTGCCAGCAGCTTGACAGGGCTCGGCACAGATACGCAGTATTTT,CASSLTGLGTDTQYF,NA,TRBV7-7,TRBJ2-3,TRBD1
TGTGCCAGCAGTGAGGGACAGGTCAACACTGAAGCTTTCTTT,CASSEGQVNTEAFF,NA,TRBV25-1,TRBJ1-1,TRBD1
TGTGCCAGCAGCCTCCACCCCGGAGGGCATAGCTCCTATAATTCACCCCTCCACTTT,CASSLHPGGHSSYNSPLHF,NA,TRBV7-2,TRBJ1-6,NA
TGTGCCAGCGGGCCAGGGGGTATTCAGCCCCAGCATTTT,CASGPGGIQPQHF,NA,TRBV28,TRBJ1-5,TRBD1
TGTGCCAGCAGTTTATCCCCTCTAGGTCTAGATACGCAGTATTTT,CASSLSPLGLDTQYF,NA,TRBV28,TRBJ2-3,NA
TGCGCCAGCAGCGGGACAGGGCCAGAGCGTTCACCCCTCCACTTT,CASSGTGPERSPLHF,NA,TRBV5-1,TRBJ1-6,TRBD1
TGTGCCAGCAGCTCTACGACAGGATCACACTACGAGCAGTACTTC,CASSSTTGSHYEQYF,NA,TRBV28,TRBJ2-7,NA
TGTGCCAGCAGCTATGCCACCTACTACGAGCAGTACTTC,CASSYATYYEQYF,NA,TRBV5-6,TRBJ2-7,NA
TGTGCCATCATCGACGGGGGGACCCAGTACTTC,CAIIDGGTQYF,NA,TRBV2,TRBJ2-5,NA
TGTGCCAGCAGCTTAGAGGGGGCGAGCAATCAGCCCCAGCATTTT,CASSLEGASNQPQHF,few,TRBV7-8,TRBJ1-5,TRBD1
TGTGCCAGCAGCTTAGCTGGAAGGGGTTACGAGCAGTACTTC,CASSLAGRGYEQYF,NA,TRBV7-2,TRBJ2-7,NA
TGCGCCAGCAGCCCAAGACAGGGGGGTGAAGCTTTCTTT,CASSPRQGGEAFF,NA,TRBV5-1,TRBJ1-1,TRBD1
TGTGCCAGCAGCCAAGATACTGCAGATACGCAGTATTTT,CASSQDTADTQYF,NA,TRBV4-2,TRBJ2-3,NA
TGTGCCAGCAGCCCGGGGACAGGGTTCTATGGCTACACCTTC,CASSPGTGFYGYTF,NA,TRBV7-2,TRBJ1-2,TRBD1
TGTGCCAGCAGCCGAGACAGGGCCAATTCACCCCTCCACTTT,CASSRDRANSPLHF,few,TRBV6-5,TRBJ1-6,TRBD1
TGCGCCAGCAGCTTGGAAGGGGGCCCCTACGAGCAGTACTTC,CASSLEGGPYEQYF,NA,TRBV5-1,TRBJ2-7,TRBD1
TGTGCCAGTAGTATGAGAGGGGAGGCCAACTATGGCTACACCTTC,CASSMRGEANYGYTF,NA,TRBV19,TRBJ1-2,NA
TGTGCCAGCAGTCCAGCCAGGTTGGAGACCCAGTACTTC,CASSPARLETQYF,NA,TRBV7-2,TRBJ2-5,NA
TGTGCCAGCAGCCCCTTCGGAGAGACCCAGTACTTC,CASSPFGETQYF,NA,TRBV14,TRBJ2-5,NA
TGTGCTAGTGGCGACTCACCCACTAGCGGGGGGAGCAATGAGCAGTTCTTC,CASGDSPTSGGSNEQFF,few,TRBV12-5,TRBJ2-1,TRBD2
TGTGCCAGCAGTTTCGGGACAGGGGAGGGGATCTTC,CASSFGTGEGIF,NA,TRBV12-3/TRBV12-4,TRBJ2-1,TRBD1
TGCGCCAGCAGCTTGGAAGGGGGACGGGAGACCCAGTACTTC,CASSLEGGRETQYF,NA,TRBV5-1,TRBJ2-5,NA
TGTGCCAGCAGTGATGGTTTGGGACAGAACACCGGGGAGCTGTTTTTT,CASSDGLGQNTGELFF,few,TRBV6-4,TRBJ2-2,NA
TGCGCCAGCAGCTTGAGCCCGGACTATCCTAGCACAGATACGCAGTATTTT,CASSLSPDYPSTDTQYF,NA,TRBV5-1,TRBJ2-3,NA
TGTGCCAGCAGCTCCACACGGGTCCGAAGTCTGAATGAGCAGTTCTTC,CASSSTRVRSLNEQFF,NA,TRBV5-6,TRBJ2-1,NA
TGTGCCAGCACTCCGGCAGGGGCTAGCGGGGGTCTCTACAATGAGCAGTTCTTC,CASTPAGASGGLYNEQFF,once,TRBV5-4,TRBJ2-1,TRBD2
TGTGCCACCAGAAACGGGGGGAACACCGGGGAGCTGTTTTTT,CATRNGGNTGELFF,NA,TRBV15,TRBJ2-2,NA
TGCGCCAGCAGCTCTGGACAGCGCACAGATACGCAGTATTTT,CASSSGQRTDTQYF,NA,TRBV5-1,TRBJ2-3,NA
TGTGCCAGCAGTTTATCGGGGGTAGATACGCAGTATTTT,CASSLSGVDTQYF,once,TRBV12-3/TRBV12-4,TRBJ2-3,NA
TGTGCCAGCAGTACCGACCAGGCTGGAAACACCATATATTTT,CASSTDQAGNTIYF,NA,TRBV6-5,TRBJ1-3,NA
TGTGCCAGTAGTACGGGACAGTTCCAAGAGACCCAGTACTTC,CASSTGQFQETQYF,NA,TRBV19,TRBJ2-5,TRBD1
TGTGCCGGGATACCTACACCCGGGACAGGGGCTGGAAACACCATATATTTT,CAGIPTPGTGAGNTIYF,once,TRBV30,TRBJ1-3,TRBD1
TGTGCCAGCAGCTCGGGACAGGGGATTTCACCCCTCCACTTT,CASSSGQGISPLHF,once,TRBV7-8,TRBJ1-6,TRBD1
TGTGCCTGGAGTGTTCAGGGGGGCTCCTACGAGCAGTACTTC,CAWSVQGGSYEQYF,once,TRBV30,TRBJ2-7,NA
TGTGCCAGCATCCGCGGAGGGAACGTCTTCCAGTTCTTC,CASIRGGNVFQFF,NA,TRBV7-2,TRBJ2-1,NA
TGTGCCTGGAACGGACAGTTGAACACTGAAGCTTTCTTT,CAWNGQLNTEAFF,NA,TRBV30,TRBJ1-1,NA
TGTGCCAGCAGCTTAGATTGGGGCGCGAGGGGAAACACCATATATTTT,CASSLDWGARGNTIYF,NA,TRBV11-3,TRBJ1-3,NA
TGTGCCAGCAGCTTAGGCAGGCTAATCTACGAGCAGTACTTC,CASSLGRLIYEQYF,NA,TRBV11-2,TRBJ2-7,NA
TGCGCCAGCAGACCCGGGACAGTAACTACTGAAAAACTGTTTTTT,CASRPGTVTTEKLFF,NA,TRBV5-1,TRBJ1-4,TRBD1
TGTGCCAGTAGTATCGGCCGGTGGAGGGAAGCTTTCTTT,CASSIGRWREAFF,NA,TRBV19,TRBJ1-1,NA
TGTGCCAGTAGTAGGACAGTGAGCTCCTACGAGCAGTACTTC,CASSRTVSSYEQYF,few,TRBV19,TRBJ2-7,NA
TGTGCCAGCAGTTTCATCCACAGGGAAGGCTCCTACAATGAGCAGTTCTTC,CASSFIHREGSYNEQFF,NA,TRBV27,TRBJ2-1,NA
TGTGCCACCAGCAGAGATTGGGGACAGGTCGGGAACACCGGGGAGCTGTTTTTT,CATSRDWGQVGNTGELFF,NA,TRBV15,TRBJ2-2,TRBD1